The table lists the clone carrying this TCR beta chain with many counts. Its matching antigen is unknown. Time point defined: newly diagnosed GD, antithyroid drugs for less than 3 months. RNA isolated from PBMCs was used to make the TCR library. The TCR beta library used iRepertoire HTBI primers with Arm-PCR amplification of CDR3. TCRdb called the multiplex PCR reads again in MiXCR, with one record for every CDR3 protein. The sample yields a few hundred thousand distinct CDR3 sequences, around 19% seen once. This sample stems from a study of regulatory T cells in long-lasting Graves disease. Across the study: Freshly diagnosed Graves' patients had used antithyroid drugs for under 3 months.

The CDR3 runs 14 residues. With 6 bases clipped from V and 2 bases from J, the junction kept 6 bases outside the gene matches. Germline lookup yields CDR1 SQVTM and CDR2 ANQGSEA. Whole-study findings and limits: Newly diagnosed Graves' patients had higher TCR diversity than persistent ones.

The sample in question was peripheral blood mononuclear cells (PBMCs), obtained at new diagnosis, from a patient treated with antithyroid drugs. The clonotype was recovered from a female donor with Graves disease. The chain employs TRBV29-1 and TRBJ2-1; 8 bases are a match to TRBD2. The CDR3 sequence: CSVVAGRAYNEQFF. The CDR3 nucleotides are TGCAGCGTGGTAGCGGGGAGGGCCTACAATGAGCAGTTCTTC.